This T cell receptor (beta chain) appears in the sequencing data of a study of T cell responses to AZD1222 COVID-19 vaccine. Study-level information: Timing groups of about 4 and about 12 weeks for second doses were pooled.

Regarding the study as a whole: None of the repertoires were sampled until the peak T cell response had passed. Spike was spanned by vaccine-associated CD4 TCRs, which were dominant at 160-218 and 743-854. It should be noted that donors were predominantly white British and more often female, and clonal diversity was possibly underestimated.

Germline assignment: CDR1 SGHAT and CDR2 FQDESV (reference sequence). Trimming cost V 0 bases and J 6 bases, with 5 bases left between them. This CDR3 has 13 residues. Profiled with immunoSEQ multiplex PCR; TCRdb holds only in-frame clones, not every one. The sample yields about 120,000 clones, roughly 88% seen once. Ten or more counts support this clone. Antigen: not known. The TCR originated in an adult in good health. The V call is TRBV11-1, the J call TRBJ2-2; D gene ambiguous. The starting material was peripheral blood, obtained on day 0 of AZD1222 vaccination. CDR3 sequence (DNA): TGTGCCAGCAGCTTAGCTCGGGCCGGGGAGCTGTTTTTT. Its protein product is CASSLARAGELFF.